The present TCR beta chain was sequenced within a study of T-cell reconstitution after alpha-beta-depleted transplantation in children. Using unique molecular identifiers, the investigators prepared the TCRbeta library. TCRdb fed the PCR reads into MiXCR, producing one record per CDR3 protein. This table has 500,000 to 600,000 distinct CDR3 sequences, approximately 20% appearing once. The V segment lost 2 bases and the J segment 2 bases; nucleotides outside the gene matches: 11. Per germline, CDR1 MGHDK and CDR2 SYGVNS. The CDR3 sequence is 18 residues long. This TCR was recovered from a human donor who donated a stem cell graft to a child with acute lymphoblastic leukemia. This chain connects TRBV25-1 to TRBJ2-3, with TRBD2 identical over 9 bases. The source was PBMCs from the stem cell graft donor, collected from the stem cell graft. As DNA, the CDR3 is TGTGCCAGCAGTGAAATAGTAGCTAGCGGGAATTTCACAGATACGCAGTATTTT. Protein product: CASSEIVASGNFTDTQYF. The full variable domain, its missing parts supplied by reference TRBV25-1 and TRBJ2-3, is EADIYQTPRYLVIGTGKKITLECSQTMGHDKMYWYQQDPGMELHLIHYSYGVNSTEKGDLSSESTVSRIRTEHFPLTLESARPSHTSQYLCASSEIVASGNFTDTQYFGPGTRLTVL.